A selection of T cell receptor beta chains follows, all from one sample in a study of response to subunit inactivated influenza vaccine. TCRdb passed the RT-PCR reads through MiXCR, listing each CDR3 protein once. This sample carries 600,000 to 700,000 distinct CDR3 sequences, 11% to 15% of them seen once, and the ten largest clones take 6% to 9.5%. Sequencing used PBMCs from blood, obtained less than 15 days before vaccination. The receptors come from a man aged 50 to 60 who received an inactivated influenza vaccine. Both conserved end residues are part of each CDR3. D genes are given only for firm matches. Size is omitted from some rows. Given values are once, few, many or a class for expanded clones.

d_call: TRBD2
clone_size: few
v_call: TRBV20-1
j_call: TRBJ2-1
cdr3_nt: TGCAGTGCCACCACTCTAAGCGGGGGGGCGAATGAGCAGTTCTTC
cdr3_aa: CSATTLSGGANEQFF

d_call: NA
clone_size: few
v_call: TRBV12-3/TRBV12-4
j_call: TRBJ2-5
cdr3_nt: TGTGCCAGCAGTTTGGGCGGGGATCGGGAGACCCAGTACTTC
cdr3_aa: CASSLGGDRETQYF

d_call: NA
clone_size: few
v_call: TRBV12-3/TRBV12-4
j_call: TRBJ2-2
cdr3_nt: TGTGCCAGCAGGACGCATCCCGGGGAGCTGTTTTTT
cdr3_aa: CASRTHPGELFF

d_call: TRBD1
clone_size: few
v_call: TRBV28
j_call: TRBJ2-6
cdr3_nt: TGTGCCAGCAGTTTCTTAGGGACAGGAATCTCTGGGGCCAACGTCCTGACTTTC
cdr3_aa: CASSFLGTGISGANVLTF

d_call: NA
clone_size: NA
v_call: TRBV3-1
j_call: TRBJ2-5
cdr3_nt: TGTGCCAGCAGCCAAGATCAAATACAAGAGACCCAGTACTTC
cdr3_aa: CASSQDQIQETQYF

d_call: TRBD1
clone_size: few
v_call: TRBV5-1
j_call: TRBJ1-1
cdr3_nt: TGCGCCAGCAGCCCTCCAGGGGGAGGGACTGAAGCTTTCTTT
cdr3_aa: CASSPPGGGTEAFF

d_call: NA
clone_size: NA
v_call: TRBV12-3/TRBV12-4
j_call: TRBJ2-2
cdr3_nt: TGTGCCAGCAATCGCCCAGAGGGAAAAGCCACCGGGGAGCTGTTTTTT
cdr3_aa: CASNRPEGKATGELFF

d_call: TRBD1
clone_size: few
v_call: TRBV20-1
j_call: TRBJ2-1
cdr3_nt: TGCAGTGCTACCGGACAGGGTCCGGATGAGCAGTTCTTC
cdr3_aa: CSATGQGPDEQFF

d_call: NA
clone_size: NA
v_call: TRBV20-1
j_call: TRBJ2-7
cdr3_nt: TGCAGTGCTTCCGGGACGGCGGGCAACGAGCAGTACTTC
cdr3_aa: CSASGTAGNEQYF

d_call: NA
clone_size: many
v_call: TRBV6-1
j_call: TRBJ2-7
cdr3_nt: TGTGCCAGCAGCCGCGGGGTGACCTACGAGCAGTACTTC
cdr3_aa: CASSRGVTYEQYF

d_call: TRBD1
clone_size: NA
v_call: TRBV7-2
j_call: TRBJ2-2
cdr3_nt: TGTGCCAGCAGCTTACCCCGACAGGGGTGGGCCCCCGGGGAGCTGTTTTTT
cdr3_aa: CASSLPRQGWAPGELFF

d_call: NA
clone_size: few
v_call: TRBV20-1
j_call: TRBJ2-6
cdr3_nt: TGCAGTGCTAGAACTGGGGCCAACGTCCTGACTTTC
cdr3_aa: CSARTGANVLTF

d_call: TRBD1
clone_size: NA
v_call: TRBV11-2
j_call: TRBJ2-7
cdr3_nt: TGTGCCAGCAGCATAGTCCCGGGACAGGTTTCTCCACTCCACTACGAGCAGTACTTC
cdr3_aa: CASSIVPGQVSPLHYEQYF

d_call: NA
clone_size: few
v_call: TRBV11-2
j_call: TRBJ1-6
cdr3_nt: TGTGCCAGCAGCTTAGAGGCAGGGCGATCACCCCTCCACTTT
cdr3_aa: CASSLEAGRSPLHF

d_call: TRBD1
clone_size: NA
v_call: TRBV27
j_call: TRBJ2-7
cdr3_nt: TGTGCCAGCAGCCGGACAGGGTTAGGGCAGTACTTC
cdr3_aa: CASSRTGLGQYF

d_call: TRBD2
clone_size: few
v_call: TRBV5-1
j_call: TRBJ2-7
cdr3_nt: TGCGCCAGCAGCTGGAGCGGGAGGATCTTCGGTTCGGCCTACGAGCAGTACTTC
cdr3_aa: CASSWSGRIFGSAYEQYF

d_call: NA
clone_size: few
v_call: TRBV5-1
j_call: TRBJ2-1
cdr3_nt: TGCGCCAGCAGCTTCCGGGGACGGTTGGATGAGCAGTTCTTC
cdr3_aa: CASSFRGRLDEQFF

d_call: NA
clone_size: NA
v_call: TRBV10-3
j_call: TRBJ2-3
cdr3_nt: TGTGCCATCAGTGAGTCGTGGCAGGGTGCAGATACGCAGTATTTT
cdr3_aa: CAISESWQGADTQYF

d_call: TRBD1
clone_size: many
v_call: TRBV4-1
j_call: TRBJ2-4
cdr3_nt: TGCGCCAGCAGCCATCCCGGGACAGGAGAGGCCGATCAGTACTTC
cdr3_aa: CASSHPGTGEADQYF

d_call: TRBD2
clone_size: NA
v_call: TRBV6-1
j_call: TRBJ2-7
cdr3_nt: TGTGCCAGCAGTGAACTAGCGGGAGCCCACGAGCAGTACTTC
cdr3_aa: CASSELAGAHEQYF

d_call: NA
clone_size: many
v_call: TRBV7-9
j_call: TRBJ2-3
cdr3_nt: TGTGCCAGCAGCCATACTGCGGATACGCAGTATTTT
cdr3_aa: CASSHTADTQYF

d_call: NA
clone_size: NA
v_call: TRBV7-2
j_call: TRBJ2-1
cdr3_nt: TGTGCCAGCAGCCATCCCGCGGGGACGGGGCAGTTCTTC
cdr3_aa: CASSHPAGTGQFF

d_call: NA
clone_size: few
v_call: TRBV6-5
j_call: TRBJ2-1
cdr3_nt: TGTGCCAGCAGTTACTCGATAGGGGGGGAGCAGTTCTTC
cdr3_aa: CASSYSIGGEQFF

d_call: NA
clone_size: many
v_call: TRBV4-1
j_call: TRBJ2-2
cdr3_nt: TGCGCCAGCAGCCAAGAGGTCCTGCCGAACACCGGGGAGCTGTTTTTT
cdr3_aa: CASSQEVLPNTGELFF

d_call: NA
clone_size: NA
v_call: TRBV6-2/TRBV6-3
j_call: TRBJ2-1
cdr3_nt: TGTGCCAGCAGTATCCCAACCCCGACAGCGCGGGGTCTGTTCTTC
cdr3_aa: CASSIPTPTARGLFF

d_call: NA
clone_size: many
v_call: TRBV5-1
j_call: TRBJ2-7
cdr3_nt: TGCGCCAGCAGCCAAGGACAGAGGGCGACCTACGAGCAGTACTTC
cdr3_aa: CASSQGQRATYEQYF

d_call: TRBD2
clone_size: many
v_call: TRBV4-2
j_call: TRBJ2-3
cdr3_nt: TGTGCCAGCAGCCAAGTAGAAGCGGGGGCCGGCCCCACAGATACGCAGTATTTT
cdr3_aa: CASSQVEAGAGPTDTQYF

d_call: TRBD2
clone_size: few
v_call: TRBV12-3/TRBV12-4
j_call: TRBJ2-1
cdr3_nt: TGTGCCAGCAGTTGGACTAGCGGGGGGAGAAATGAGCAGTTCTTC
cdr3_aa: CASSWTSGGRNEQFF

d_call: TRBD1
clone_size: NA
v_call: TRBV20-1
j_call: TRBJ2-1
cdr3_nt: TGCAGTGCTTCGACAGGGGCTCTCGAGGGTGAGCAGTTCTTC
cdr3_aa: CSASTGALEGEQFF

d_call: NA
clone_size: NA
v_call: TRBV5-1
j_call: TRBJ1-3
cdr3_nt: TGCGCCAGCAGCTTGGACGGGGCCCGGGGAAACACCATATATTTT
cdr3_aa: CASSLDGARGNTIYF

d_call: NA
clone_size: NA
v_call: TRBV5-1
j_call: TRBJ2-7
cdr3_nt: TGCGCCAGCAGCTTCGACAGCCTATACGAGCAGTACTTC
cdr3_aa: CASSFDSLYEQYF

d_call: NA
clone_size: NA
v_call: TRBV2
j_call: TRBJ1-2
cdr3_nt: TGTGCCAGCAGTACCCGGACAGATCTCTATGGCTACACCTTC
cdr3_aa: CASSTRTDLYGYTF

d_call: NA
clone_size: many
v_call: TRBV30
j_call: TRBJ1-2
cdr3_nt: TGTGCCAGCTTACGCACCGGGACACCGACCAACTATGGCTACACCTTC
cdr3_aa: CASLRTGTPTNYGYTF

d_call: NA
clone_size: few
v_call: TRBV20-1
j_call: TRBJ2-3
cdr3_nt: TGCAGTGCTAGAGTGATTGTAGGGAGCTACCGCACAGATACGCAGTATTTT
cdr3_aa: CSARVIVGSYRTDTQYF

d_call: NA
clone_size: few
v_call: TRBV11-2
j_call: TRBJ1-1
cdr3_nt: TGTGCCAGCAGCCCCGGGATAGGGCGCTCCACTGAAGCTTTCTTT
cdr3_aa: CASSPGIGRSTEAFF

d_call: TRBD1
clone_size: NA
v_call: TRBV5-1
j_call: TRBJ1-2
cdr3_nt: TGCGCCAGCACGGCTACCGGGACAGGGTACTTTGGCTACACCTTC
cdr3_aa: CASTATGTGYFGYTF

d_call: TRBD2
clone_size: NA
v_call: TRBV9
j_call: TRBJ2-1
cdr3_nt: TGTGCCAGCAGCGCGGGGGGGCTAGCGCCTTCCTACAATGAGCAGTTCTTC
cdr3_aa: CASSAGGLAPSYNEQFF

d_call: TRBD2
clone_size: NA
v_call: TRBV6-5
j_call: TRBJ2-7
cdr3_nt: TGTGCCAGCAGTTACTCGAAACCTAGCGGGAGGGTAACCTACGAGCAGTACTTC
cdr3_aa: CASSYSKPSGRVTYEQYF

d_call: NA
clone_size: NA
v_call: TRBV7-2
j_call: TRBJ2-1
cdr3_nt: TGTGCCAGCAGCCCCTTCTCGGGGATGCGGTTCTTC
cdr3_aa: CASSPFSGMRFF

d_call: TRBD2
clone_size: NA
v_call: TRBV29-1
j_call: TRBJ2-3
cdr3_nt: TGCAGCGTTGAGCCGGCGGGACTAGCGGGAACAGATACGCAGTATTTT
cdr3_aa: CSVEPAGLAGTDTQYF

d_call: NA
clone_size: many
v_call: TRBV7-2
j_call: TRBJ1-6
cdr3_nt: TGTGCCAGCAGCCTTAACCCGTGGGGGAGGGATTCACCCCTCCACTTT
cdr3_aa: CASSLNPWGRDSPLHF

d_call: NA
clone_size: few
v_call: TRBV11-2
j_call: TRBJ2-5
cdr3_nt: TGTGCCAGCAGCTTAGATAGTGGTAGGGGACGGTGGTACCAAGAGACCCAGTACTTC
cdr3_aa: CASSLDSGRGRWYQETQYF

d_call: TRBD1
clone_size: NA
v_call: TRBV6-5
j_call: TRBJ2-5
cdr3_nt: TGTGCCAGCAGTTACTCCGGACGAGCAGGGGGCGCAGAGACCCAGTACTTC
cdr3_aa: CASSYSGRAGGAETQYF

d_call: NA
clone_size: few
v_call: TRBV6-1
j_call: TRBJ1-1
cdr3_nt: TGTGCCAGCAGGAAGCCCGGGGCAGCTGAACTGAACACTGAAGCTTTCTTT
cdr3_aa: CASRKPGAAELNTEAFF

d_call: NA
clone_size: NA
v_call: TRBV11-1
j_call: TRBJ2-6
cdr3_nt: TGTGCCAGCACCCGTAGGCGTCAGGGAACCTCTGGGGCCAACGTCCTGACTTTC
cdr3_aa: CASTRRRQGTSGANVLTF

d_call: NA
clone_size: NA
v_call: TRBV28
j_call: TRBJ2-6
cdr3_nt: TGTGCCAGCAGTTTTGGAGGAGGGTTCAGCTCTGGGGCCAACGTCCTGACTTTC
cdr3_aa: CASSFGGGFSSGANVLTF

d_call: NA
clone_size: NA
v_call: TRBV7-9
j_call: TRBJ2-5
cdr3_nt: TGTGCCAGCAGGTTAGATCATATCAGGGTACAAGAGACCCAGTACTTC
cdr3_aa: CASRLDHIRVQETQYF

d_call: TRBD2
clone_size: few
v_call: TRBV15
j_call: TRBJ2-7
cdr3_nt: TGTGCCACCAGCAAAGGACTAGCGGGAGTGTTCGACGAGCAGTACTTC
cdr3_aa: CATSKGLAGVFDEQYF